The 24 T cell receptor beta chains below all came from one sample that was sequenced in a study of blood T cell repertoires in COVID-19. Here immunoSEQ multiplex PCR was the method, and the copy in TCRdb shows in-frame clones only, minus some. The profile shows 35,000 to 45,000 clones, around nine tenths of them singletons. The sample taken for sequencing was peripheral blood. The source of these receptors is a human donor in a cohort sampled during active COVID-19.

The V and J genes are TRBV3-1 (or the pseudogene TRBV3-2) and TRBJ2-7, with 7 bases that match TRBD2. Germline V CDR1 and CDR2: LGHDT, YNNKEL (reference sequence). Trimming removed 4 bases from V and 6 bases from J; junction bases left unmatched: 3. There are 12 residues in the CDR3. The CDR3 is CASSLPGGEQYF. The CDR3 DNA follows: TGTGCCAGCAGCCTCCCGGGGGGCGAGCAGTACTTC.

The gene calls are TRBV6-6 and TRBJ1-2; the D is unclear. V was clipped by 2 bases and J by 4 bases, with 11 bases between them. CDR1 MNHNY and CDR2 SVGAGI come from the germline V gene (reference sequence). CDR3 length: 14 residues. In nucleotides, the CDR3 is TGTGCCAGCAGTTACACCGTGTCCAGCTATGGCTACACCTTC. It encodes CASSYTVSSYGYTF.

This chain connects TRBV19 to TRBJ1-5; D unclear. This CDR3 spans 13 amino acids. CDR1 is LNHDA, CDR2 SQIVND, per germline (reference sequence). V was trimmed by 3 bases and J by 4 bases, leaving 7 bases between them. CDR3 coding DNA: TGTGCCAGTAGTATCCCGGGGAATCAGCCCCAGCATTTT. Amino acids: CASSIPGNQPQHF.

The V and J genes are TRBV6-5 and TRBJ2-7; 8 positions agree with TRBD2. The V and J ends lost 11 bases and 0 bases, in that order; junction bases with no gene match: 6. This CDR3 is 13 amino acids long. Looked up from germline, CDR1 is MNHEY and CDR2 is SVGAGI. The CDR3 bases are TGTGCCGGAACGGGGGGGGACTCCTACGAGCAGTACTTC. Protein: CAGTGGDSYEQYF.

DNA of the CDR3: TGTGCCTCCTCGGCGGAGGGACAGATCCTTCCTGGCTACACCTTC. Translated, it gives CASSAEGQILPGYTF. V gene TRBV2 combines with J gene TRBJ1-2; 7 nucleotides line up with TRBD1. The germline CDR1 and CDR2 sequences are SNHLY and FYNNEI. J was trimmed by 7 bases and V by 11 bases; bases with no gene match: 19. The CDR3 loop spans 15 amino acids.

This sequence joins TRBV19 and TRBJ2-7; 11 bases are a match to TRBD2. Germline lookup yields CDR1 LNHDA and CDR2 SQIVND (reference sequence). Germline trimming cut 3 bases from V and 0 bases from J; bases unmatched to any gene: 1. The CDR3 has 15 residues. The CDR3 loop is CASSIGTSGSYEQYF. CDR3 nucleotides: TGTGCCAGTAGTATCGGGACTAGCGGCTCCTACGAGCAGTACTTC.

J is TRBJ1-5 and V is TRBV3-1 (or the pseudogene TRBV3-2); TRBD1 is a possible D gene (6 bases). The CDR3 totals 16 residues. Germline assignment: CDR1 LGHDT and CDR2 YNNKEL (reference sequence). Trimming removed 0 bases at V and 2 bases at J, with 11 bases between. CDR3 DNA sequence: TGTGCCAGCAGCCAAGAGATGGGGGCGGGCAATCAGCCCCAGCATTTT. Its protein product is CASSQEMGAGNQPQHF.

This chain uses TRBV2 with TRBJ1-2; D may be TRBD1 (5 bases). This CDR3 spans 14 amino acids. V lost 10 bases to trimming and J lost 7 bases, with 22 bases between them. Germline V gives CDR1 SNHLY, CDR2 FYNNEI. DNA for the CDR3: TGTGCCACCACACCTTTTGGGGGGAGTACTGGCTACACCTTC. As protein: CATTPFGGSTGYTF.

This clone appeared a few times. The chain combines TRBV18 with TRBJ2-7; 10 bases are a match to TRBD1. Germline-derived CDR1 and CDR2 are KGHSH and LQKENI. The CDR3 contains 17 residues. V lost 3 bases and J lost 3; bases outside the gene matches: 11. CDR3 residues: CASSPIQPTGGGYEQYF. In nucleotides, the CDR3 is TGTGCCAGCTCACCCATACAACCGACAGGGGGCGGCTACGAGCAGTACTTC.

The chain couples TRBV2 to TRBJ2-5; maybe TRBD1 (6 bases). Germline CDR1 and CDR2: SNHLY and FYNNEI. The CDR3 is made up of 14 amino acids. V dropped 2 bases and J dropped 5 bases, with 12 bases sitting between them. CDR3 in DNA: TGTGCCAGCAGTGAAACAGGGCCGGGCGAGACCCAGTACTTC. Protein: CASSETGPGETQYF.

CDR3 amino acids: CASSPLTGYTEAFF. The CDR3 DNA reads TGTGCCAGCAGTCCCCTGACAGGGTACACTGAAGCTTTCTTT. The V call is TRBV6-5, the J call TRBJ1-1; 7 nucleotides agree with TRBD1. The CDR3 is 14 amino acids. CDR1 and CDR2 (germline): MNHEY, SVGAGI. V shed 5 bases, J shed 3 bases, and the junction held 6 bases outside the gene matches.

In DNA, the CDR3 is TGCGCCAGCAGTGAGTCGGGTAGCGGGGGATCTGGGGCCAACGTCCTGACTTTC. This sequence encodes CASSESGSGGSGANVLTF. This chain uses TRBV10-2 with TRBJ2-6; TRBD2 matches 9 bases. The CDR3 is 18 residues long. The ends lost 0 bases at V and 1 base at J; junction bases unmatched: 4. Germline V CDR1 and CDR2: WSHSY, SAAADI.

V usage is TRBV5-1 and J usage is TRBJ2-2, with D hard to call. V lost 3 bases and J lost 0, with 3 bases in between. The CDR3 is 13 amino acids. Per the germline V gene, CDR1 is SGHRS and CDR2 is YFSETQ. CDR3 sequence: CASSYTNTGELFF. As DNA, the CDR3 is TGCGCCAGCAGCTATACGAACACCGGGGAGCTGTTTTTT.

The genes are TRBV7-8 and TRBJ2-1; TRBD2 is a possible D gene (6 bases). The V gene lost 6 bases and the J gene lost 7 bases, with 25 bases spanning the gap. Looked up from germline, CDR1 is SGHVS and CDR2 is FQNEAQ. The CDR3 is 17 amino acids. The DNA of the CDR3 is TGTGCCAGCAGTCTACGGGCGTTTTCGGGGGTTGGAAATGAGCAGTTCTTC. Protein sequence: CASSLRAFSGVGNEQFF.

The V and J genes are TRBV11-2 and TRBJ2-1; 8 bases map to TRBD2. Germline-derived CDR1 and CDR2 are SGHAT and FQNNGV. The CDR3 is 17 amino acids. Germline trimming cut 5 bases from V and 5 bases from J; bases unmatched to any gene: 14. The CDR3 nucleotides are TGTGCCAGCAGCCCCACCCCGCGAAGCGGGGGAAACAATGAGCAGTTCTTC. This encodes CASSPTPRSGGNNEQFF.

The chain has TRBV5-1 and TRBJ2-2, with 8 bases aligning to TRBD1. V dropped 0 bases and J dropped 3; count of bases not matched to a gene: 13. From germline, CDR1 is SGHRS and CDR2 YFSETQ. The CDR3 has 19 amino acids. In nucleotides, the CDR3 is TGCGCCAGCAGCTTGGCCAAGACAGGGGTCGGGATTTACACCGGGGAGCTGTTTTTT. Translation: CASSLAKTGVGIYTGELFF.

V is TRBV28 and J is TRBJ2-3; perhaps TRBD2 as D (7 bases). V lost 9 bases to trimming and J lost 5 bases, with 21 bases between them. CDR1 MDHEN and CDR2 SYDVKM come from the germline V gene. The CDR3 has 15 amino acids. In DNA, the CDR3 is TGTGCCAGTACAAAGGGGAGGGGGGACGGAGATACGCAGTATTTT. Protein: CASTKGRGDGDTQYF.

This chain joins TRBV30 and TRBJ2-1, with TRBD2 matching over 8 bases. Germline V gene sequence: CDR1 GTSNPN, CDR2 SVGIG (reference sequence). J was trimmed by 3 bases and V by 8 bases; bases with no gene match: 9. This CDR3 spans 14 amino acids. CDR3 loop: CALRVRGGYNEQFF. The DNA of the CDR3 is TGTGCCCTTCGGGTCCGGGGGGGCTACAATGAGCAGTTCTTC.

The CDR3 sequence is CASGLGDMNTEAFF. Written as DNA, the CDR3 is TGTGCTAGTGGTTTGGGGGACATGAACACTGAAGCTTTCTTT. The chain employs TRBV12-5 and TRBJ1-1; a possible D gene is TRBD1 (6 bases). The CDR3 sequence is 14 residues long. Germline V gives CDR1 LGHNT, CDR2 FRNRAP. V was clipped by 1 base and J by 0 bases, with 6 bases between them. The full variable domain, completed using reference TRBV12-5 and TRBJ1-1, is DARVTQTPRHKVTEMGQEVTMRCQPILGHNTVFWYRQTMMQGLELLAYFRNRAPLDDSGMPKDRFSAEMPDATLATLKIQPSEPRDSAVYFCASGLGDMNTEAFFGQGTRLTVV.

This clone was detected only once. The chain combines TRBV30 with TRBJ2-3; TRBD2 aligns across 11 bases. V lost 2 bases to trimming and J lost 4 bases; unmatched junction nucleotides: 11. The CDR3 is made up of 17 amino acids. CDR1 is GTSNPN and CDR2 is SVGIG in the germline V gene (reference sequence). CDR3: CAWSPSVAGGRADTQYF. The CDR3 nucleotides are TGTGCCTGGAGTCCCTCCGTAGCGGGGGGGCGCGCAGATACGCAGTATTTT.

The chain carries TRBV18 and TRBJ2-3; TRBD2 might be the D (6 bases). With 3 bases removed from V and 0 bases from J, the gap between germline ends came to 10 bases. Germline V gene sequence: CDR1 KGHSH, CDR2 LQKENI. The CDR3 is made up of 15 amino acids. The CDR3: CASSPDGLSTDTQYF. As DNA, the CDR3 is TGTGCCAGCTCACCGGACGGACTAAGCACAGATACGCAGTATTTT.

The CDR3 loop is CASSATGDRGHTIYF. Written as DNA, the CDR3 is TGTGCCAGCAGCGCCACGGGGGACCGGGGACACACCATATATTTT. The chain combines TRBV9 with TRBJ1-3, with TRBD1 as a possible D gene (5 bases). The V end lost 3 bases, the J end lost 8 bases, and 18 bases lay between the germline ends. The germline gives CDR1 SGDLS, CDR2 YYNGEE. CDR3 size: 15 residues.

The chain is built from TRBV3-1 (or the pseudogene TRBV3-2) and TRBJ2-5, with 16 bases fitting TRBD2. After removal of 4 bases from V and 7 bases from J, the junction contained 6 bases not matched to a gene. This CDR3 spans 16 amino acids. Looked up from germline, CDR1 is LGHDT and CDR2 is YNNKEL (reference sequence). The CDR3 DNA sequence: TGTGCCAGCAGCCCAGGGACTAGCGGGGGGGACGGGACCCAGTACTTC. Protein: CASSPGTSGGDGTQYF.

V usage is TRBV19 and J usage is TRBJ2-1; D ambiguous. There are 14 residues in the CDR3. V was pared by 5 bases and J by 0 bases, with 8 bases between. The V gene's germline CDR1 is LNHDA and CDR2 SQIVND (reference sequence). DNA of the CDR3: TGTGCCAGTAGTGTGGCCTCCTCCTACAATGAGCAGTTCTTC. Residues: CASSVASSYNEQFF. Supplemented by reference TRBV19 and TRBJ2-1, the full variable domain reads DGGITQSPKYLFRKEGQNVTLSCEQNLNHDAMYWYRQDPGQGLRLIYYSQIVNDFQKGDIAEGYSVSREKKESFPLTVTSAQKNPTAFYLCASSVASSYNEQFFGPGTRLTVL.